This is a list of T cell receptor beta chains from one sample in a study of blood T cell repertoires in COVID-19. Some clones are missing from TCRdb's copy, which holds only in-frame ones; the method was immunoSEQ multiplex PCR. Of under 50,000 clones in the sample, 80% to 90% were seen once. The sample comprised peripheral blood. The source of these receptors is a woman between 40 and 55 years old with acute or convalescent COVID-19. Both conserved end residues are part of each CDR3. D genes are given only for firm matches. Clone size, where shown, is once, few, many, or a class for clones that have expanded.

D gene: -
J gene: TRBJ2-1
clone size: -
V gene: TRBV7-2
CDR3 DNA: TGTGCCAGCAGCTTAGAATTTGGGAGGGAGCAGTTCTTC
CDR3 protein: CASSLEFGREQFF

D gene: -
J gene: TRBJ2-7
clone size: -
V gene: TRBV12-3/TRBV12-4
CDR3 DNA: TGTGCCAGCAGTTTAAGTGGGAGCTACGAGCAGTACTTC
CDR3 protein: CASSLSGSYEQYF

D gene: -
J gene: TRBJ2-5
clone size: -
V gene: TRBV28
CDR3 DNA: TGTGCCAGCAGTTCCTCGATTAGGGGGTACTTC
CDR3 protein: CASSSSIRGYF

D gene: TRBD1
J gene: TRBJ1-2
clone size: -
V gene: TRBV7-9
CDR3 DNA: TGTGCCTTACCGGGACAGCGCTACAACTATGGCTACACCTTC
CDR3 protein: CALPGQRYNYGYTF

D gene: -
J gene: TRBJ2-7
clone size: -
V gene: TRBV12-3/TRBV12-4
CDR3 DNA: TGTGCCAGCAGCTCGACACCGACCTACGAGCAGTACTTC
CDR3 protein: CASSSTPTYEQYF

D gene: -
J gene: TRBJ1-6
clone size: once
V gene: TRBV21-1
CDR3 DNA: TGTGCCAGCACGTGCTCGCACCTACGGGACAGTCTGGTCGGCCCGGTTGTTTCACCCCTCCACTTT
CDR3 protein: CASTCSHLRDSLVGPVVSPLHF

D gene: TRBD1
J gene: TRBJ1-1
clone size: -
V gene: TRBV11-2
CDR3 DNA: TGTGCCAGCAGCCCCAGGACAGGGGGCTCGTCTGAAGCTTTCTTT
CDR3 protein: CASSPRTGGSSEAFF

D gene: -
J gene: TRBJ1-4
clone size: -
V gene: TRBV18
CDR3 DNA: TGTGCCAGCTCACCAGGGCCTAATGAAAAACTGTTTTTT
CDR3 protein: CASSPGPNEKLFF

D gene: -
J gene: TRBJ1-1
clone size: -
V gene: TRBV2
CDR3 DNA: TGTGCCAGCGGCAGTCGCACTGAAGCTTTCTTT
CDR3 protein: CASGSRTEAFF

D gene: -
J gene: TRBJ2-3
clone size: -
V gene: TRBV7-6
CDR3 DNA: TGTGCCAGCAGCTTAAGGGGGGGGGCCACAGATACGCAGTATTTT
CDR3 protein: CASSLRGGATDTQYF

D gene: TRBD1
J gene: TRBJ2-2
clone size: -
V gene: TRBV6-5
CDR3 DNA: TGTGCCAGCAGTCCTACAGGGGCCGGGGAGCTGTTTTTT
CDR3 protein: CASSPTGAGELFF

D gene: -
J gene: TRBJ2-7
clone size: -
V gene: TRBV29-1
CDR3 DNA: TGCAGCGTTTCCGTCCCGGGGGAACAGTACTTC
CDR3 protein: CSVSVPGEQYF

D gene: -
J gene: TRBJ1-6
clone size: -
V gene: TRBV18
CDR3 DNA: TGTGCCAGCTCACCGGACACCCTTGAATCACCCCTCCACTTT
CDR3 protein: CASSPDTLESPLHF

D gene: -
J gene: TRBJ2-3
clone size: once
V gene: TRBV10-3
CDR3 DNA: TGTGCCATCAGTGAGTCTGGGGGGGCCGGGACAGATACGCAGTATTTT
CDR3 protein: CAISESGGAGTDTQYF

D gene: TRBD2
J gene: TRBJ2-4
clone size: -
V gene: TRBV30
CDR3 DNA: TGTGCCTGGAGTGTAATCTGGCCCCTGGGAGGGAACATTCAGTACTTC
CDR3 protein: CAWSVIWPLGGNIQYF

D gene: TRBD2
J gene: TRBJ2-7
clone size: once
V gene: TRBV7-2
CDR3 DNA: TGTGCCAGCAGCGACCGGACTAGCGGGGGCCGCTACGAGCAGTACTTC
CDR3 protein: CASSDRTSGGRYEQYF

D gene: -
J gene: TRBJ1-6
clone size: -
V gene: TRBV6-5
CDR3 DNA: TGTGCCAGCAGTAAGCGAGGGAGCTCACCCCTCCACTTT
CDR3 protein: CASSKRGSSPLHF

D gene: -
J gene: TRBJ1-1
clone size: -
V gene: TRBV5-1
CDR3 DNA: TGCGCCAGCAGCTCCCCCGGGGGGAACACTGAAGCTTTCTTT
CDR3 protein: CASSSPGGNTEAFF

D gene: TRBD2
J gene: TRBJ2-3
clone size: -
V gene: TRBV7-2
CDR3 DNA: TGTGCCAGCAGCCAAGGACTAGCGGGAACTAGCACAGATACGCAGTATTTT
CDR3 protein: CASSQGLAGTSTDTQYF

D gene: -
J gene: TRBJ1-5
clone size: -
V gene: TRBV28
CDR3 DNA: TGTGCCAGCAGTTCAGGGGATCAGCCCCAGCATTTT
CDR3 protein: CASSSGDQPQHF

D gene: -
J gene: TRBJ2-3
clone size: -
V gene: TRBV3-1/TRBV3-2
CDR3 DNA: TGTGCCAGCAGCCCGAGGGGGGGGTCAGATACGCAGTATTTT
CDR3 protein: CASSPRGGSDTQYF

D gene: TRBD1
J gene: TRBJ1-5
clone size: -
V gene: TRBV11-2
CDR3 DNA: TGTGCCAGCAGCCCCGAGACAGGGCCAAATCAGCCCCAGCATTTT
CDR3 protein: CASSPETGPNQPQHF

D gene: -
J gene: TRBJ2-7
clone size: -
V gene: TRBV11-2
CDR3 DNA: TGTGCCAGCAGCTTAGATAGCGGTTTGGCCTACGAGCAGTACTTC
CDR3 protein: CASSLDSGLAYEQYF

D gene: -
J gene: TRBJ1-6
clone size: once
V gene: TRBV7-2
CDR3 DNA: TGTGCCAGCAGCTTACTACGGGATTCACCCCTCCACTTT
CDR3 protein: CASSLLRDSPLHF

D gene: -
J gene: TRBJ1-4
clone size: -
V gene: TRBV30
CDR3 DNA: TGTGCCTGGAGTGTCTGGGCCCCGCCTGAAAAACTGTTTTTT
CDR3 protein: CAWSVWAPPEKLFF

D gene: -
J gene: TRBJ1-4
clone size: -
V gene: TRBV30
CDR3 DNA: TGTGCCTGGACCGCGAGCAGGGGTGTAGGGGAAAAACTGTTTTTT
CDR3 protein: CAWTASRGVGEKLFF

D gene: TRBD2
J gene: TRBJ2-1
clone size: -
V gene: TRBV15
CDR3 DNA: TGTGCCACCAGCAGAGAGGGGCTCAGCGGGAGGGGGGAGAATGAGCAGTTCTTC
CDR3 protein: CATSREGLSGRGENEQFF

D gene: TRBD2
J gene: TRBJ2-1
clone size: -
V gene: TRBV6-5
CDR3 DNA: TGTGCCAGCCGGACTAGCGGATACAATGAGCAGTTCTTC
CDR3 protein: CASRTSGYNEQFF

D gene: TRBD1
J gene: TRBJ2-7
clone size: once
V gene: TRBV6-6
CDR3 DNA: TGTGCCAGCAGTTACGCCGCGACAGGGCCCTACGAGCAGTACTTC
CDR3 protein: CASSYAATGPYEQYF

D gene: TRBD2
J gene: TRBJ2-3
clone size: -
V gene: TRBV6-2/TRBV6-3
CDR3 DNA: TGTGCCAGCAGTCCGCCCGGAGCGGGGCGCACAGATACGCAGTATTTT
CDR3 protein: CASSPPGAGRTDTQYF

D gene: TRBD1
J gene: TRBJ1-2
clone size: -
V gene: TRBV7-9
CDR3 DNA: TGTGCCAGCACCCAATTCAGTGCCGGGACAGGGGTTGGCTACACCTTC
CDR3 protein: CASTQFSAGTGVGYTF

D gene: TRBD1
J gene: TRBJ1-2
clone size: -
V gene: TRBV27
CDR3 DNA: TGTGCCAGCAGTCCACAGGGGTTTAAGGGCTACACCTTC
CDR3 protein: CASSPQGFKGYTF

D gene: TRBD1
J gene: TRBJ2-5
clone size: -
V gene: TRBV27
CDR3 DNA: TGTGCCAGCAGTTTAAACCCGGGACAGTGGGAGACCCAGTACTTC
CDR3 protein: CASSLNPGQWETQYF

D gene: TRBD2
J gene: TRBJ2-3
clone size: once
V gene: TRBV29-1
CDR3 DNA: TGCAGCGTTCCGACTAGCGGGGGGGCCTCAGATACGCAGTATTTT
CDR3 protein: CSVPTSGGASDTQYF

D gene: TRBD1
J gene: TRBJ2-5
clone size: -
V gene: TRBV7-8
CDR3 DNA: TGTGCCAGCAGCGCCAGACAGGGGGCGTTAGAGACCCAGTACTTC
CDR3 protein: CASSARQGALETQYF

D gene: TRBD1
J gene: TRBJ2-3
clone size: -
V gene: TRBV6-4
CDR3 DNA: TGTGCCAGCAGTGACGGGATTAAGACAGGGGCCACAGATACGCAGTATTTT
CDR3 protein: CASSDGIKTGATDTQYF

D gene: -
J gene: TRBJ2-6
clone size: -
V gene: TRBV6-2/TRBV6-3
CDR3 DNA: TGTGCCAGCAGTCTTTCTGGGGCCAACGTCCTGACTTTC
CDR3 protein: CASSLSGANVLTF

D gene: TRBD1
J gene: TRBJ2-7
clone size: -
V gene: TRBV3-1/TRBV3-2
CDR3 DNA: TGTGCCAGCAGCCAACGGACGCTCGGGACAGGGAATTCCCCCTTATCCTACGAGCAGTACTTC
CDR3 protein: CASSQRTLGTGNSPLSYEQYF

D gene: -
J gene: TRBJ1-3
clone size: -
V gene: TRBV18
CDR3 DNA: TGTGCCAGCTCACCATCCCGGACACCCACGGGCACCATATATTTT
CDR3 protein: CASSPSRTPTGTIYF

D gene: -
J gene: TRBJ1-6
clone size: -
V gene: TRBV7-8
CDR3 DNA: TGTGCCAGCAGCTTGGGTATTGCGGGGGGGTCCTATAATTCACCCCTCCACTTT
CDR3 protein: CASSLGIAGGSYNSPLHF

D gene: TRBD2
J gene: TRBJ2-3
clone size: -
V gene: TRBV7-3
CDR3 DNA: TGTGCCAGCAGCCAGCGGACTAGCGATACGCAGTATTTT
CDR3 protein: CASSQRTSDTQYF

D gene: -
J gene: TRBJ1-4
clone size: -
V gene: TRBV4-1
CDR3 DNA: TGCGCCAGCAGCCAAGGGTGGGGAGTCACTAATGAAAAACTGTTTTTT
CDR3 protein: CASSQGWGVTNEKLFF

D gene: TRBD1
J gene: TRBJ1-6
clone size: -
V gene: TRBV11-1
CDR3 DNA: TGTGCCAGCAGCGGGACAGGGGGCGCGAATAATTCACCCCTCCACTTT
CDR3 protein: CASSGTGGANNSPLHF

D gene: -
J gene: TRBJ1-2
clone size: -
V gene: TRBV18
CDR3 DNA: TGTGCCAGCTCACCGAAGGGCCCGGGAGATGGCTACACCTTC
CDR3 protein: CASSPKGPGDGYTF

D gene: -
J gene: TRBJ1-2
clone size: -
V gene: TRBV2
CDR3 DNA: TGTGCCAGCAGGGGCGATGGATATGGCTACACCTTC
CDR3 protein: CASRGDGYGYTF

D gene: -
J gene: TRBJ1-1
clone size: -
V gene: TRBV7-3
CDR3 DNA: TGTGCCAGCAGCCCTTTCGACGGGGGGGCGAACACTGAAGCTTTCTTT
CDR3 protein: CASSPFDGGANTEAFF

D gene: -
J gene: TRBJ2-3
clone size: few
V gene: TRBV3-1/TRBV3-2
CDR3 DNA: TGTGCCAGCAGCCAACGGGTTGGTAGCGGTTACACAGATACGCAGTATTTT
CDR3 protein: CASSQRVGSGYTDTQYF

D gene: TRBD1
J gene: TRBJ1-2
clone size: -
V gene: TRBV28
CDR3 DNA: TGTGCCAGCAGTTCTGACAGGGGGCGCCAAAATGGCTACACCTTC
CDR3 protein: CASSSDRGRQNGYTF

D gene: TRBD2
J gene: TRBJ2-1
clone size: -
V gene: TRBV5-1
CDR3 DNA: TGCGCCAGCAGCTTGGGGACTAGCGGGAACCCCTCCTACAATGAGCAGTTCTTC
CDR3 protein: CASSLGTSGNPSYNEQFF

D gene: -
J gene: TRBJ2-7
clone size: -
V gene: TRBV6-5
CDR3 DNA: TGTGCCAGCAGTCCCCATACAGGGTACGAGCAGTACTTC
CDR3 protein: CASSPHTGYEQYF

D gene: TRBD1
J gene: TRBJ1-1
clone size: medium-sized
V gene: TRBV9
CDR3 DNA: TGTGCCAGCAGCGACGACAGGGCGAACACTGAAGCTTTCTTT
CDR3 protein: CASSDDRANTEAFF

D gene: TRBD1
J gene: TRBJ1-4
clone size: once
V gene: TRBV6-5
CDR3 DNA: TGTGCCAGCAGAAGTGGACAGGCGGGAGAAAAACTGTTTTTT
CDR3 protein: CASRSGQAGEKLFF

D gene: -
J gene: TRBJ1-2
clone size: -
V gene: TRBV7-9
CDR3 DNA: TGTGCCAGCAGCCCAGGCCGTGAGACAGGAGACCTCTATGGCTACACCTTC
CDR3 protein: CASSPGRETGDLYGYTF

D gene: -
J gene: TRBJ1-2
clone size: -
V gene: TRBV6-1
CDR3 DNA: TGTGCCAGCAGTGAATCGTATTTACAGGGTTATGGCTACACCTTC
CDR3 protein: CASSESYLQGYGYTF

D gene: -
J gene: TRBJ2-3
clone size: -
V gene: TRBV9
CDR3 DNA: TGTGCCAGCAGCGTAGGGGGTCGGACAAGCACAGATACGCAGTATTTT
CDR3 protein: CASSVGGRTSTDTQYF

D gene: -
J gene: TRBJ1-6
clone size: -
V gene: TRBV7-2
CDR3 DNA: TGTGCCAGCAGCTCTATGGAGGGAGGCAATTCACCCCTCCACTTT
CDR3 protein: CASSSMEGGNSPLHF

D gene: -
J gene: TRBJ1-5
clone size: -
V gene: TRBV6-2/TRBV6-3
CDR3 DNA: TGTGCCAGCAGTTATCCAGGGGATTATCAGCCCCAGCATTTT
CDR3 protein: CASSYPGDYQPQHF

D gene: TRBD2
J gene: TRBJ2-3
clone size: -
V gene: TRBV3-1/TRBV3-2
CDR3 DNA: TGTGCCAGCAGCCCTGGTAGCGGGGGGGCGAAGGCGCAGTATTTT
CDR3 protein: CASSPGSGGAKAQYF